A selection of T cell receptor beta chains follows, all from one sample in a study of blood T cells in healthy people across ages. Using its own MiXCR run on the 5' RACE reads, TCRdb lists one record per CDR3 protein. The sample holds under 2,000,000 distinct CDR3 sequences, less than 50% seen once. Source material: blood. These receptors all stem from a woman between 40 and 50 years old in good health. Both conserved end residues are part of each CDR3. D genes are given only for firm matches. Expanded clones get a size class; other rows say once, few or many, or leave the size out.

TRBV6-1	.	13	few	TRBJ2-5	CATTFSRVETQYF	TGTGCCACCACATTCTCCCGGGTAGAGACCCAGTACTTC
TRBV7-2	.	11	once	TRBJ1-2	CASSLRSDYTF	TGTGCCAGCAGCTTACGATCGGACTACACCTTC
TRBV7-2	.	11	once	TRBJ1-1	CASSLDRIAFF	TGTGCCAGCAGCTTAGATAGGATTGCTTTCTTT
TRBV5-5	.	12	few	TRBJ1-2	CASSFQGPGYTF	TGTGCCAGCAGCTTTCAGGGACCGGGCTACACCTTC
TRBV7-9	.	14	.	TRBJ1-6	CASALGRAGSPLHF	TGTGCCAGCGCCCTGGGAAGGGCAGGGTCACCCCTCCACTTT
TRBV29-1	TRBD1	15	.	TRBJ2-7	CSVESGTGLGNEQYF	TGCAGCGTAGAGTCCGGGACAGGGCTGGGTAATGAGCAGTACTTC
TRBV4-3	.	15	few	TRBJ2-3	CASSQDGSGTDTQYF	TGCGCCAGCAGCCAAGATGGTAGCGGCACAGATACGCAGTATTTT
TRBV18	TRBD1	17	few	TRBJ2-1	CASSRQGGRGSYNEQFF	TGTGCCAGCTCACGACAGGGGGGACGAGGGTCCTACAATGAGCAGTTCTTC
TRBV20-1	TRBD2	20	once	TRBJ2-1	CSARDNVGLAGGFSYNEQFF	TGCAGTGCTAGAGATAATGTGGGACTAGCGGGGGGTTTTTCCTACAATGAGCAGTTCTTC
TRBV20-1	TRBD2	14	few	TRBJ2-1	CSASGTSGPLEQFF	TGCAGTGCTAGCGGGACTAGCGGCCCTCTCGAGCAGTTCTTC
TRBV5-6	TRBD1	16	.	TRBJ2-1	CASLPQRTGGLNEQFF	TGTGCCAGCCTACCACAGAGGACAGGGGGCCTGAATGAGCAGTTCTTC
TRBV5-1	.	12	few	TRBJ2-5	CASRLALETQYF	TGCGCCAGCAGATTAGCTTTGGAGACCCAGTACTTC
TRBV7-2	TRBD2	15	.	TRBJ2-7	CASSVSGGANDEQYF	TGTGCCAGCAGCGTTAGCGGGGGGGCAAACGACGAGCAGTACTTC
TRBV12-3/TRBV12-4	TRBD1	16	few	TRBJ2-5	CASSPSGTGSKETQYF	TGTGCCAGCAGTCCTTCCGGGACAGGGAGTAAGGAGACCCAGTACTTC
TRBV4-3	.	15	once	TRBJ2-7	CTSSQDSGLIDEQYF	TGCACCAGCAGCCAAGATTCAGGCCTGATCGACGAGCAGTACTTC
TRBV3-1	TRBD1	18	.	TRBJ2-1	CASSPGGTGGWFSNEQFF	TGTGCCAGCAGCCCCGGCGGGACAGGGGGTTGGTTTTCCAATGAGCAGTTCTTC
TRBV27	.	15	.	TRBJ1-1	CASRPWPPGDTEAFF	TGTGCCAGCCGGCCTTGGCCCCCTGGGGACACTGAAGCTTTCTTT
TRBV9	TRBD1	17	.	TRBJ2-3	CASSLRPGTGEADTQYF	TGTGCCAGCAGCCTTCGCCCCGGGACAGGGGAAGCAGATACGCAGTATTTT
TRBV6-5	TRBD2	14	.	TRBJ2-5	CASSGASGFREQYF	TGTGCCAGCAGTGGGGCTAGCGGGTTTCGGGAGCAGTACTTC
TRBV5-1	.	15	few	TRBJ2-5	CASSLGVGVKETQYF	TGCGCCAGCAGCTTGGGTGTGGGGGTTAAGGAGACCCAGTACTTC
TRBV2	.	15	.	TRBJ2-5	CASSEGRPEVGEQYF	TGTGCCAGCAGTGAAGGCCGACCGGAGGTCGGGGAGCAGTACTTC
TRBV6-4	TRBD1	14	.	TRBJ1-1	CASRNTGEMGEAFF	TGTGCCAGCCGTAATACAGGGGAAATGGGTGAAGCTTTCTTT
TRBV4-3	TRBD1	16	many	TRBJ2-5	CASSQTGTGVQETQYF	TGCGCCAGCAGCCAAACCGGGACAGGGGTCCAAGAGACCCAGTACTTC
TRBV7-2	TRBD1	15	.	TRBJ2-5	CASSWRQGNTETQYF	TGTGCCAGCAGCTGGCGACAGGGTAATACAGAGACCCAGTACTTC
TRBV27	TRBD2	14	.	TRBJ2-7	CASRSGVASYEQYF	TGTGCCAGCAGAAGCGGGGTTGCGTCCTACGAGCAGTACTTC
TRBV29-1	.	13	.	TRBJ2-5	CSVEGVTPVEQYF	TGCAGCGTTGAAGGGGTGACCCCGGTTGAGCAGTACTTC
TRBV6-5	.	11	few	TRBJ1-2	CASTGLYGYTF	TGTGCCAGCACCGGACTCTATGGCTACACCTTC
TRBV7-2	TRBD1	13	.	TRBJ1-2	CASSEGQDYGYTF	TGTGCCAGCAGCGAGGGACAGGACTATGGCTACACCTTC
TRBV3-1	TRBD1	12	.	TRBJ1-2	CASSQGQGAYTF	TGTGCCAGCAGCCAGGGACAGGGGGCCTACACCTTC
TRBV14	.	13	.	TRBJ1-2	CASSQERSYGYTF	TGTGCCAGCAGCCAAGAAAGGAGTTATGGCTACACCTTC
TRBV6-2/TRBV6-3	.	13	.	TRBJ2-7	CASSRRQLHEQYF	TGTGCCAGCAGTAGAAGACAGCTCCACGAGCAGTACTTC
TRBV20-1	TRBD1	14	.	TRBJ2-5	CSAPLVTGQETQYF	TGCAGTGCTCCGCTTGTGACAGGGCAAGAGACCCAGTACTTC
TRBV20-1	.	13	.	TRBJ2-3	CSARKGGSDTQYF	TGCAGTGCTAGAAAGGGGGGGTCAGATACGCAGTATTTT
TRBV7-2	.	16	few	TRBJ1-4	CASSREAVATNEKLFF	TGTGCCAGCAGCCGCGAGGCGGTGGCAACTAATGAAAAACTGTTTTTT
TRBV12-3/TRBV12-4	.	13	few	TRBJ1-2	CASEALSSYGYTF	TGTGCCAGCGAGGCCCTGAGTAGTTATGGCTACACCTTC
TRBV27	.	12	.	TRBJ2-1	CASTSYGDEQFF	TGTGCCAGCACCTCATATGGGGATGAGCAGTTCTTC
TRBV20-1	TRBD1	12	.	TRBJ2-7	CSVETGRYEQYF	TGCAGTGTCGAGACAGGGCGCTACGAGCAGTACTTC
TRBV5-1	.	14	.	TRBJ1-5	CASSVMPSAEPQHF	TGCGCCAGCAGCGTGATGCCTTCAGCGGAGCCCCAGCATTTT
TRBV6-4	TRBD1	15	.	TRBJ2-7	CASSGPDRVFGEQYF	TGTGCCAGCAGTGGCCCCGACAGGGTTTTCGGCGAGCAGTACTTC
TRBV20-1	.	14	few	TRBJ2-5	CSAIQTAGQETQYF	TGCAGTGCTATCCAGACGGCCGGCCAAGAGACCCAGTACTTC
TRBV6-5	.	16	.	TRBJ2-3	CVSSYSGRASTDTQYF	TGTGTCAGCAGTTACTCGGGCCGGGCCAGCACAGATACGCAGTATTTT
TRBV10-3	.	14	.	TRBJ1-1	CAISEVTRGTEAFF	TGTGCCATCAGTGAGGTCACCCGAGGGACTGAAGCTTTCTTT
TRBV7-2	TRBD2	16	few	TRBJ2-1	CASRSPGLAVINEQFF	TGTGCCAGCAGATCACCGGGACTAGCGGTTATTAATGAGCAGTTCTTC
TRBV21-1	.	17	.	TRBJ1-1	CASSNFYRGMSITEAFF	TGTGCCAGCAGCAATTTCTATCGGGGAATGAGTATCACTGAAGCTTTCTTT
TRBV9	.	15	.	TRBJ1-2	CASSVRGTSLYGYTF	TGTGCCAGCAGCGTCCGGGGTACTTCCCTCTATGGCTACACCTTC
TRBV29-1	.	15	few	TRBJ2-7	CSVQYEALWGYEQYF	TGCAGCGTTCAATACGAGGCCCTATGGGGGTACGAGCAGTACTTC
TRBV27	.	14	few	TRBJ2-1	CASSLEGEDNEQFF	TGTGCCAGCAGTTTAGAGGGGGAGGACAATGAGCAGTTCTTC
TRBV5-6	TRBD1	17	.	TRBJ2-3	CASSLARQGSLGDTQYF	TGTGCCAGCAGCTTGGCTCGACAGGGTAGCCTAGGAGATACGCAGTATTTT